A selection of T cell receptor beta chains follows, all from one sample in a study of blood T cell repertoires in COVID-19. Generated by immunoSEQ multiplex PCR, the TCRdb table keeps only in-frame clones and is missing some. The sample comprises around 700,000 clones, more than 80% of which are singletons, and more than 0.25% rests with the top ten. Sequences were obtained from peripheral blood. Receptor source: a woman younger than 35 with acute or convalescent COVID-19. Each CDR3 is given with its conserved first and last residue. Fields, in order: CDR3 protein, CDR3 DNA, J gene, D gene, clone size, V gene. A D gene is named only where the DNA matches it firmly. Expanded clones are given a class, and other clones once, few, many or no size at all.

CATGQGEYGYTF TGTGCCACCGGACAGGGGGAATATGGCTACACCTTC TRBJ1-2 TRBD1 once TRBV24-1
CASSFGGSAEAFF TGTGCCAGCAGCTTCGGAGGGTCCGCTGAAGCTTTCTTT TRBJ1-1 . . TRBV7-3
CAWSGNPITGGASPQHF TGTGCCTGGAGTGGAAATCCAATAACAGGGGGCGCCTCCCCCCAGCATTTT TRBJ1-5 TRBD1 few TRBV30
CASSVFPGEDQETQYF TGTGCCAGCAGTGTCTTCCCCGGGGAGGACCAAGAGACCCAGTACTTC TRBJ2-5 . . TRBV2
CASSAPDGLLPKTASGNTIYF TGTGCCAGTAGTGCCCCGGACGGACTGTTGCCGAAGACTGCTTCTGGAAACACCATATATTTT TRBJ1-3 . . TRBV19
CASSWAANTEAFF TGTGCCAGCAGTTGGGCAGCCAACACTGAAGCTTTCTTT TRBJ1-1 . . TRBV2
CASSQDLGHNYGYTF TGTGCCAGCAGCCAAGATTTGGGACACAACTATGGCTACACCTTC TRBJ1-2 . . TRBV3-1/TRBV3-2
CASSFTGGNQPQHF TGTGCCAGCAGCTTCACCGGGGGCAATCAGCCCCAGCATTTT TRBJ1-5 . . TRBV5-5
CASSLTGGLTGELFF TGTGCCAGCAGCTTGACAGGGGGCCTCACCGGGGAGCTGTTTTTT TRBJ2-2 TRBD1 . TRBV7-2
CATSDAASGGSYNEQFF TGTGCCACCAGTGATGCCGCTAGCGGGGGATCCTACAATGAGCAGTTCTTC TRBJ2-1 TRBD2 . TRBV24-1
CASTGKGTFF TGTGCCAGCACTGGTAAGGGGACTTTCTTT TRBJ1-1 . few TRBV28
CASSQDHRGRTGELFF TGTGCCAGCAGCCAAGATCACAGGGGGCGGACCGGGGAGCTGTTTTTT TRBJ2-2 TRBD1 . TRBV3-1/TRBV3-2
CASSFDSSSYGYTF TGCGCCAGCAGCTTCGACAGCAGCTCCTATGGCTACACCTTC TRBJ1-2 . . TRBV5-1
CASVAPGDQPQHF TGTGCCAGCGTCGCCCCAGGGGATCAGCCCCAGCATTTT TRBJ1-5 . . TRBV2
CASSVESENTIYF TGTGCCAGCAGCGTAGAGAGCGAAAACACCATATATTTT TRBJ1-3 . once TRBV9
CATSEGGRTNNQPQHF TGTGCCACCAGTGAGGGAGGACGGACCAACAATCAGCCCCAGCATTTT TRBJ1-5 . . TRBV24-1
CASSRGTTSTDTQYF TGTGCCAGCAGCCGCGGGACCACGAGCACAGATACGCAGTATTTT TRBJ2-3 . . TRBV7-7
CASSQDKAGVSTGELFF TGCGCCAGCAGCCAAGATAAGGCAGGGGTTAGTACCGGGGAGCTGTTTTTT TRBJ2-2 . . TRBV4-3